This T cell receptor beta chain was observed in a study of shared clonotypes between healthy human individuals. Overall study context: The plates for each donor numbered three CD4 naive, three CD4 memory, two CD8 naive and one CD8 memory.

General study findings and limits: Relative to their counterparts shared across all four donors, non-shared clonotypes exhibited diminished generation probabilities. Some naive CD4 clonotypes, roughly 4.7%, turned up in common across a handful of donors. Relative to memory subsets, naive subsets generally showed larger estimated richness.

Naive CD8 cells, CD45RO-negative and positively selected for CCR7, excluded terminally differentiated effector memory CD45RA+ cells. Using immunoSEQ multiplex PCR, the repertoire was profiled, and TCRdb retains in-frame clones only, with some absent. The data contain roughly 2 million clones, about 95% of them singletons. This clone has a single count. The antigen remains unidentified. Because the CDR3's place on the DNA is in doubt, the DNA is left out and the CDR3 is given as listed by TCRdb. The CDR3 is 14 amino acids in total, end residues counted. From germline, CDR1 is SQVTM and CDR2 ANQGSEA. The J gene is TRBJ1-2, the V gene TRBV29-1. This TCR came from a man between 18 and 35 years old in good health. Sequences were obtained from naive CD8+ T cells sorted from blood. CDR3 sequence reads: CSVDFRGEDYGYTF.